These 7 T cell receptor beta chains were all obtained from the same sample, sequenced in a study of CD8 T cells in ankylosing spondylitis. The study, taken as a whole, reports: Blood of patients with ankylosing spondylitis appeared to be characterized by a TCR beta motif of several highly homologous variants.

TCRdb passed the 5' RACE reads through MiXCR, listing each CDR3 protein once. Seen here are roughly 440,000 distinct CDR3 sequences, 15% to 20% observed once, and the top ten hold 1%. Their cognate antigens are unknown. The sequencing sample was made of blood, either unsorted or a sorted T cell fraction (not recorded which). The receptors derive from a male donor with ankylosing spondylitis.

The chain links TRBV6-1 to TRBJ1-1, with D perhaps matching TRBD1 (5 bases). The V and J ends lost 10 bases and 5 bases respectively, with 17 bases between them. This CDR3 contains 13 residues. Germline lookup yields CDR1 MNHNS and CDR2 SASEGT. CDR3 protein: CATSTQGGTEAFF. CDR3 DNA sequence: TGTGCCACCTCGACTCAGGGTGGGACTGAAGCTTTCTTT.

In this sample, this clonotype turned up a few times. The chain carries TRBV4-1 and TRBJ2-2; 8 bases match TRBD2. The V and J ends lost 3 bases and 7 bases, in that order; junction bases with no gene match: 10. Germline CDR1 is MGHRA and CDR2 is YSYEKL. The CDR3 runs to 16 residues. The CDR3 nucleotides are TGCGCCAGCAGCCACCTCGGGACTAGGGGTGGCGGGGAGCTGTTTTTT. Its translation is CASSHLGTRGGGELFF.

The genes are TRBV20-1 and TRBJ2-7; 9 bases are a match to TRBD1. V was clipped by 3 bases and J by 3 bases; unmatched bases: 9. Germline loops: CDR1 DFQATT, CDR2 SNEGSKA (reference sequence). The CDR3 contains 15 residues. The CDR3 loop reads CSARAPGQGSYEQYF. In DNA form, the CDR3 reads TGCAGTGCTAGGGCACCGGGACAGGGTAGCTACGAGCAGTACTTC.

This sequence joins TRBV7-2 and TRBJ2-7, with 11 bases lining up with TRBD2. The CDR3 length is 13 residues. The V gene end was trimmed by 1 base and the J gene end by 12 bases; junction bases not matched to a gene: 5. The germline V gene has CDR1 SGHTA and CDR2 FQGNSA. Written as DNA, the CDR3 is TGTGCCAGCAGCTTAGTTTCTAGCGGGAGGCTGTACTTC. Its protein is CASSLVSSGRLYF. Using reference TRBV7-2 and TRBJ2-7 for the parts outside the CDR3, the full variable domain is GAGVSQSPSNKVTEKGKDVELRCDPISGHTALYWYRQSLGQGLEFLIYFQGNSAPDKSGLPSDRFSAERTGGSVSTLTIQRTQQEDSAVYLCASSLVSSGRLYFGPGTRLTVT.

The chain carries TRBV3-1 and TRBJ1-3; D ambiguous. V shed 1 base and J shed 0 bases, with 10 bases lying between them. The CDR3 spans 16 residues. Per germline, CDR1 LGHDT and CDR2 YNNKEL (reference sequence). Here the CDR3 reads CASSQGRGSSGNTIYF. The CDR3 DNA is TGTGCCAGCAGCCAAGGGCGGGGTTCCTCTGGAAACACCATATATTTT.

This chain connects TRBV3-1 to TRBJ2-3, with a tentative D call TRBD2 (5 bases). The ends were cut back, 2 bases at V and 4 bases at J, with 10 bases in the middle. CDR1 is LGHDT and CDR2 is YNNKEL in the germline V gene (reference sequence). The CDR3 extends over 14 amino acids. CDR3 sequence reads: CASSQTRGPDTQYF. The CDR3 nucleotides are TGTGCCAGCAGCCAAACGCGAGGGCCAGATACGCAGTATTTT.

The rearrangement joins TRBV14 to TRBJ2-1; 9 nucleotides line up with TRBD1. V lost 6 bases to trimming and J lost 4 bases; unmatched junction nucleotides: 7. This CDR3 is built from 15 residues. The germline CDR1 and CDR2 sequences are SGHDN and FVKESK. CDR3 residues: CASSTGTGHYNEQFF. CDR3 DNA: TGTGCCAGCAGTACCGGGACAGGGCATTACAATGAGCAGTTCTTC.